The next 17 T cell receptor beta chains were all read from a single sample in a study of shared clonotypes between healthy human individuals. The assay was immunoSEQ multiplex PCR, and TCRdb's table has in-frame clones only and misses some. The data hold around 500,000 clones, with about four fifths observed a single time. The source material was PBMCs. The source is a woman aged 40 to 49 in good health. Some clones in this sample may be carry-over from other donors' samples.

This clone was counted only a few times. This sequence joins TRBV2 and TRBJ2-7; D is ambiguous. Trimming left V 3 bases short and J 3 bases short, with 18 bases between. Germline-derived CDR1 and CDR2 are SNHLY and FYNNEI. This CDR3 comprises 16 residues. CDR3 amino acids: CASSDGHNIFGYEQYF. Here the CDR3 DNA reads TGTGCCAGCAGTGATGGCCATAATATCTTTGGCTACGAGCAGTACTTC.

This clone was seen a few times. This chain joins TRBV7-9 and TRBJ1-3; D gene ambiguous. Per germline, CDR1 SEHNR and CDR2 FQNEAQ (reference sequence). Trimming pared 5 bases from V and 4 bases from J, leaving 6 bases between. CDR3 length: 12 residues. This CDR3 reads CASSQQGNTIYF. The CDR3 DNA is TGTGCCAGCAGCCAGCAGGGAAACACCATATATTTT.

CDR3 region: CASRGLAGLKGEQFF. In nucleotides, the CDR3 is TGTGCCAGCAGGGGGCTAGCGGGGCTTAAGGGTGAGCAGTTCTTC. The chain has TRBV6-5 and TRBJ2-1, with 9 bases that match TRBD2. The CDR3 contains 15 residues. The V segment lost 6 bases and the J segment 9 bases; nucleotides outside the gene matches: 12. The germline V gene encodes CDR1 MNHEY and CDR2 SVGAGI.

This clone occurred once. The rearrangement uses TRBV7-2 and TRBJ2-7; TRBD1 agrees at 7 bases. After removal of 5 bases from V and 3 bases from J, the junction contained 13 bases not matched to a gene. Germline values: CDR1 SGHTA, CDR2 FQGNSA. This CDR3 has 16 amino acids. This CDR3 reads CASSLRGGQVGYEQYF. The CDR3 region has the DNA TGTGCCAGCAGCCTACGCGGCGGACAGGTAGGCTACGAGCAGTACTTC.

The V and J genes are TRBV28 and TRBJ1-2; D is perhaps TRBD1 (6 bases). V was clipped by 3 bases and J by 7 bases, with 12 bases between them. The CDR3 contains 13 residues. The germline V gene has CDR1 MDHEN and CDR2 SYDVKM. The CDR3 bases are TGTGCCAGCAGTTTTCCGGGGGCGCCTGGCTACACCTTC. Its translation: CASSFPGAPGYTF.

The V call is TRBV18, the J call TRBJ2-2, with D unresolved. The CDR3 contains 16 residues. V gave up 4 bases and J gave up 0 bases, with 12 bases separating them. Germline V gene lookup returns CDR1 KGHSH and CDR2 LQKENI. CDR3: CASSRALQTNTGELFF. The CDR3 DNA is TGTGCCAGCTCACGGGCACTCCAGACGAACACCGGGGAGCTGTTTTTT.

The V and J genes are TRBV27 and TRBJ2-1, with 10 bases fitting TRBD2. CDR3 length: 18 residues. V was clipped by 3 bases and J by 4 bases; unmatched bases: 12. CDR1 MNHEY and CDR2 SMNVEV come from the germline V gene (reference sequence). CDR3 loop: CASSFSASGRGLYNEQFF. The DNA of the CDR3 is TGTGCCAGCAGTTTTTCGGCTAGCGGGAGAGGGCTATACAATGAGCAGTTCTTC.

This clone was observed a handful of times. The rearrangement uses TRBV19 and TRBJ1-1; 11 bases are a match to TRBD1. V lost 4 bases and J lost 6; bases outside the gene matches: 4. Germline values: CDR1 LNHDA, CDR2 SQIVND (reference sequence). The CDR3 runs to 14 residues. In DNA, the CDR3 is TGTGCCAGTAGTAGGACGGACAGGGGGCCTGAAGCTTTCTTT. Its protein is CASSRTDRGPEAFF.

The chain joins TRBV15 to TRBJ2-6; 7 bases fit TRBD1. From germline, CDR1 is LNHNV and CDR2 YYDKDF (reference sequence). The CDR3 totals 16 residues. V was pared by 4 bases and J by 1 base, with 4 bases of the junction left unmatched. The CDR3 DNA sequence: TGTGCCACCAGCACAGGGGGAACTTCTGGGGCCAACGTCCTGACTTTC. Its protein is CATSTGGTSGANVLTF.

This chain connects TRBV4-1 to TRBJ1-1; maybe TRBD1 (5 bases). The CDR3 sequence is 18 residues long. In germline, CDR1 is MGHRA, CDR2 YSYEKL. Between the trimmed V and J ends, which lost 0 bases and 3 bases, there was a span of 20 bases. The CDR3 DNA reads as TGCGCCAGCAGCCAAGATCTGGGGCATAGGGATGGGGACACTGAAGCTTTCTTT. Protein: CASSQDLGHRDGDTEAFF.

This clone was detected only once. This chain links TRBV7-3 with TRBJ2-7; D perhaps matches TRBD1 (6 bases). In germline, CDR1 is SGHTA, CDR2 FQGTGA. Trimming left V 2 bases short and J 3 bases short, with 14 bases between. The CDR3 length is 15 residues. The CDR3 here is CASSLSPGAVYEQYF. DNA of the CDR3: TGTGCCAGCAGCTTATCACCAGGGGCCGTCTACGAGCAGTACTTC.

J is TRBJ2-1 and V is TRBV6-4; D may be TRBD2 (6 bases). Looked up from germline, CDR1 is MRHNA and CDR2 is SNTAGT. The CDR3 is 15 residues long. Trimming cost V 0 bases and J 5 bases, with 11 bases left between them. CDR3 sequence reads: CASSDSGLLNNEQFF. The CDR3 coding sequence is TGTGCCAGCAGTGACTCAGGACTACTAAACAATGAGCAGTTCTTC.

V and J are TRBV6-5 and TRBJ1-5, with D possibly matching TRBD1 (6 bases). This CDR3 region has 14 residues. Germline values: CDR1 MNHEY, CDR2 SVGAGI. Trimming took off 6 bases at V and 3 bases at J, with 12 bases between the two ends. CDR3 in amino acids: CASSSGQYNQPQHF. CDR3 bases: TGTGCCAGCAGCTCCGGACAGTACAATCAGCCCCAGCATTTT.

The J gene is TRBJ2-7, the V gene TRBV7-9; D unresolved. Germline V CDR1 and CDR2: SEHNR, FQNEAQ (reference sequence). V dropped 6 bases and J dropped 3 bases, with 12 bases sitting between them. This CDR3 spans 13 amino acids. The CDR3 here is CASSPLDRYEQYF. The CDR3 coding sequence is TGTGCCAGCAGTCCACTGGACCGCTACGAGCAGTACTTC.

The genes are TRBV9 and TRBJ2-5; D possibly matches TRBD1 or TRBD2 (5 bases each). The germline gives CDR1 SGDLS, CDR2 YYNGEE. The V gene lost 2 bases and the J gene lost 2 bases, with 19 bases spanning the gap. This CDR3 comprises 17 residues. This CDR3 is CASSVGVTRGLQETQYF. The CDR3, as DNA: TGTGCCAGCAGCGTCGGAGTTACTAGGGGTCTACAAGAGACCCAGTACTTC.

The rearrangement links TRBV5-4 to TRBJ2-7; possibly TRBD1 for D (5 bases). The CDR3 runs to 12 residues. Trimming took 7 bases from V and 7 from J, leaving 15 bases between them. Per germline, CDR1 SGHNT and CDR2 YYREEE (reference sequence). CDR3 amino acids: CASQQGASEQYF. The CDR3 DNA reads TGTGCCAGCCAGCAAGGGGCGTCGGAGCAGTACTTC. Together with reference TRBV5-4 and TRBJ2-7, the CDR3 gives the full variable domain: ETGVTQSPTHLIKTRGQQVTLRCSSQSGHNTVSWYQQALGQGPQFIFQYYREEENGRGNFPPRFSGLQFPNYSSELNVNALELDDSALYLCASQQGASEQYFGPGTRLTVT.

This chain links TRBV19 with TRBJ2-2; TRBD2 matches 10 bases. V lost 7 bases to trimming and J lost 6 bases; unmatched junction nucleotides: 17. The CDR3 has 18 residues. CDR1 and CDR2 from the germline V gene are LNHDA and SQIVND (reference sequence). The CDR3 here is CASNLLAGRGRGSGELFF. The CDR3 DNA reads as TGTGCCAGTAATTTACTAGCGGGAAGGGGGCGTGGGTCCGGGGAGCTGTTTTTT. The full variable domain, rest sourced from reference TRBV19 and TRBJ2-2, is DGGITQSPKYLFRKEGQNVTLSCEQNLNHDAMYWYRQDPGQGLRLIYYSQIVNDFQKGDIAEGYSVSREKKESFPLTVTSAQKNPTAFYLCASNLLAGRGRGSGELFFGEGSRLTVL.